A selection of T cell receptor beta chains follows, all from one sample in a study of identical twins. MiXCR, applied by TCRdb to the 5' RACE reads, yields one record per CDR3 protein. The sample contains a few hundred thousand distinct CDR3 sequences, 7.5% to 9.5% of which appear only once. The data were also submitted as part of a second study, on yellow fever vaccine responses in identical twins.

The sample was CD8+ T cells sorted from blood. The receptors were gathered from a woman in her late teens or twenties in good health. The CDR3 runs from the conserved cysteine through the conserved F or W. D genes are given only for firm matches. Clone size is shown for a subset of rows, as once, few, many or a class of expanded clone.

clone size	V gene	J gene	D gene	CDR3 protein	CDR3 DNA
few	TRBV2	TRBJ2-7	-	CASAVGAGYYEQYF	TGTGCCAGCGCCGTCGGGGCAGGCTATTACGAGCAGTACTTC
few	TRBV7-9	TRBJ2-2	-	CASSFIFPNTGELFF	TGTGCCAGCAGCTTTATCTTCCCGAACACCGGGGAGCTGTTTTTT
many	TRBV4-1	TRBJ1-2	TRBD1	CASSQVGQGYYGYTF	TGCGCCAGCAGCCAGGTGGGACAGGGGTACTATGGCTACACCTTC
-	TRBV13	TRBJ2-1	TRBD2	CASSNTPPGGSSPPRRFNEQFF	TGTGCCAGCAGCAACACCCCCCCGGGGGGTAGTTCCCCACCCAGGCGGTTCAATGAGCAGTTCTTC
few	TRBV5-1	TRBJ1-5	-	CASSLEGGGQPQHF	TGCGCCAGCAGCTTGGAAGGGGGAGGGCAGCCCCAGCATTTT
few	TRBV7-7	TRBJ2-2	-	CASSFNEMSGTGELFF	TGTGCTAGCAGCTTTAATGAGATGTCGGGCACCGGGGAGCTGTTTTTT
-	TRBV28	TRBJ2-7	-	CASSNKLGVYEQYF	TGTGCCAGCAGTAACAAATTAGGGGTCTACGAGCAGTACTTC
many	TRBV10-3	TRBJ2-5	-	CAISEDHQETQYF	TGTGCCATCAGTGAGGACCACCAGGAGACCCAGTACTTC
many	TRBV4-3	TRBJ2-7	TRBD1	CASSQDRGAYEQYF	TGTGCCAGCAGCCAAGACAGGGGAGCTTACGAGCAGTACTTC
-	TRBV28	TRBJ2-1	-	CASSFQGTGEQFF	TGTGCCAGCAGTTTTCAGGGAACCGGTGAGCAGTTCTTC
-	TRBV6-2/TRBV6-3	TRBJ2-5	TRBD2	CASSYRSEPGLVVAEETQYF	TGTGCCAGCAGTTACCGAAGCGAGCCGGGACTAGTAGTGGCAGAAGAGACCCAGTACTTC
many	TRBV6-5	TRBJ2-1	TRBD2	CASSYVAGGNEQFF	TGTGCCAGCAGTTATGTAGCGGGTGGCAATGAGCAGTTCTTC
few	TRBV11-3	TRBJ1-5	-	CASSDRTGGQPQHF	TGTGCCAGCAGCGATCGGACTGGGGGTCAGCCCCAGCATTTT
few	TRBV30	TRBJ1-4	-	CAWRTTNEKLFF	TGTGCCTGGCGGACAACTAATGAAAAACTGTTTTTT
many	TRBV9	TRBJ2-7	-	CASSAQRGFDEQYF	TGTGCCAGCAGCGCCCAAAGGGGGTTCGACGAGCAGTACTTC
-	TRBV3-1	TRBJ1-2	-	CASSQGGGYTF	TGTGCCAGCAGCCAAGGGGGCGGCTACACCTTC
-	TRBV27	TRBJ2-1	TRBD2	CASSSPLAGGRSYNEQFF	TGTGCCAGCAGTTCCCCTCTAGCGGGGGGGCGGTCCTACAATGAGCAGTTCTTC
few	TRBV5-5	TRBJ1-1	-	CASSTLDGNTEAFF	TGTGCCAGCAGCACCCTAGACGGGAACACTGAAGCTTTCTTT
many	TRBV12-3/TRBV12-4	TRBJ2-7	-	CASTRQGGGADEQYF	TGTGCCAGCACCCGACAAGGGGGGGGGGCTGACGAGCAGTACTTC
few	TRBV9	TRBJ2-2	TRBD1	CASSISQDRGKTGELFF	TGTGCCAGCAGCATCTCCCAGGACAGGGGAAAAACCGGGGAGCTGTTTTTT
many	TRBV7-2	TRBJ2-1	TRBD2	CASSLAGLAVNEQFF	TGTGCCAGCAGCTTAGCGGGACTAGCAGTTAATGAGCAGTTCTTC
-	TRBV6-2/TRBV6-3	TRBJ2-6	TRBD1	CASSLTGGSGANVLTF	TGTGCCAGCAGTCTTACAGGGGGTTCTGGGGCCAACGTCCTGACTTTC
-	TRBV12-3/TRBV12-4	TRBJ2-7	-	CASSSPSTSYEQYF	TGTGCCAGCAGCTCCCCCAGTACTTCCTACGAGCAGTACTTC
few	TRBV6-5	TRBJ2-7	-	CASSSQGPQEQYF	TGTGCCAGCAGTTCCCAGGGACCCCAAGAGCAGTACTTC
few	TRBV6-2/TRBV6-3	TRBJ2-1	-	CASSYYGSGYNEQFF	TGTGCCAGCAGTTACTACGGGAGCGGTTACAATGAGCAGTTCTTC
many	TRBV12-3/TRBV12-4	TRBJ2-5	TRBD2	CASSRGLTSEQETQYF	TGTGCCAGCAGTAGGGGCCTGACTAGCGAACAAGAGACCCAGTACTTC
-	TRBV6-5	TRBJ2-5	TRBD2	CASSLGGLAGEKETQYF	TGTGCCAGCAGTTTGGGGGGACTAGCGGGAGAGAAAGAGACCCAGTACTTC
many	TRBV12-3/TRBV12-4	TRBJ1-5	TRBD1	CASRPRGLGQPQHF	TGTGCCAGCAGACCCAGGGGGCTGGGGCAGCCCCAGCATTTT
many	TRBV6-1	TRBJ2-3	TRBD2	CASTLTSGTSTDTQYF	TGTGCCAGCACCTTGACTAGCGGGACTAGCACAGATACGCAGTATTTT
few	TRBV20-1	TRBJ2-7	TRBD1	CSARGKTGVSYEQYF	TGCAGTGCTAGAGGAAAAACAGGGGTTTCCTACGAGCAGTACTTC
-	TRBV5-4	TRBJ2-2	-	CAISPPDSYTGELFF	TGTGCCATCAGCCCGCCCGACAGTTACACCGGGGAGCTGTTTTTT
many	TRBV6-1	TRBJ2-2	-	CASRLRDWPGELFF	TGTGCCAGCAGGTTGAGGGACTGGCCCGGGGAGCTGTTTTTT
few	TRBV5-6	TRBJ2-2	TRBD1	CASSLAGTGGELFF	TGTGCCAGCAGCTTGGCCGGGACAGGCGGGGAGCTGTTTTTT
-	TRBV3-1	TRBJ2-5	-	CASSQPQESQETQYF	TGTGCCAGCAGCCAACCTCAGGAGTCCCAAGAGACCCAGTACTTC
many	TRBV7-6	TRBJ2-7	-	CASSLEARVYEQYF	TGTGCCAGCAGCTTAGAGGCCAGGGTTTACGAGCAGTACTTC
few	TRBV5-1	TRBJ2-7	-	CASSFLPGLQYEQYF	TGCGCCAGCAGCTTTTTACCAGGACTTCAGTACGAGCAGTACTTC
many	TRBV10-3	TRBJ1-5	-	CAISGGGLGQPQHF	TGTGCCATCAGTGGGGGGGGACTGGGTCAGCCCCAGCATTTT
few	TRBV7-9	TRBJ2-7	TRBD1	CASSSPGQGQQYF	TGTGCCAGCAGCTCCCCGGGACAGGGTCAGCAGTACTTC
many	TRBV20-1	TRBJ2-7	-	CSARGWDSYEQYF	TGCAGTGCTAGAGGCTGGGACTCCTACGAGCAGTACTTC
-	TRBV29-1	TRBJ2-2	-	CSVEELPTGELFF	TGCAGCGTTGAGGAACTCCCCACCGGGGAGCTGTTTTTT
-	TRBV7-9	TRBJ2-7	-	CASRQTSGAYEQYF	TGTGCCAGCAGACAAACCTCGGGGGCCTACGAGCAGTACTTC
-	TRBV6-2/TRBV6-3	TRBJ2-1	-	CASSSPGFASYNEQFF	TGTGCCAGCAGTTCTCCGGGTTTCGCGTCCTACAATGAGCAGTTCTTC
-	TRBV7-9	TRBJ2-3	-	CASSYNTGGSGTDTQYF	TGTGCCAGCAGCTACAACACTGGAGGTAGTGGCACAGATACGCAGTATTTT
many	TRBV4-1	TRBJ2-3	TRBD2	CASSQVVAGGSDTQYF	TGCGCCAGCAGCCAAGTCGTAGCGGGAGGGTCAGATACGCAGTATTTT
many	TRBV10-3	TRBJ2-7	-	CAISLGAGNEQYF	TGTGCCATCAGTCTGGGGGCGGGGAACGAGCAGTACTTC
many	TRBV12-3/TRBV12-4	TRBJ2-3	TRBD2	CASSYISGGPGDTQYF	TGTGCCAGCAGTTATATCAGCGGGGGGCCGGGGGATACGCAGTATTTT
-	TRBV24-1	TRBJ1-1	-	CATSDLGGPEAFF	TGTGCCACCAGTGATTTGGGGGGCCCTGAAGCTTTCTTT
few	TRBV14	TRBJ2-1	-	CASSQRSDGNEQFF	TGTGCCAGCAGCCAGAGGTCTGATGGCAATGAGCAGTTCTTC
-	TRBV28	TRBJ2-3	-	CASSPDRQRADTQYF	TGTGCCAGCAGTCCCGACAGGCAAAGAGCAGATACGCAGTATTTT
-	TRBV7-8	TRBJ2-7	-	CASSFRAGVSYEQYF	TGTGCCAGCAGCTTCCGGGCAGGGGTCTCCTACGAGCAGTACTTC
-	TRBV30	TRBJ2-1	-	CAWSAGASSYNEQFF	TGTGCCTGGAGTGCTGGCGCTAGCTCCTACAATGAGCAGTTCTTC
few	TRBV4-3	TRBJ2-7	-	CASSQDLGWEQYF	TGCGCCAGCAGCCAAGATCTAGGGTGGGAGCAGTACTTC
many	TRBV3-1	TRBJ2-1	TRBD2	CASSQVSETSGRHQHNEQFF	TGTGCCAGCAGCCAAGTAAGCGAGACTAGCGGGAGGCACCAACACAATGAGCAGTTCTTC
-	TRBV7-9	TRBJ2-7	-	CASSLFLGNKRYEQYF	TGTGCCAGCAGCTTATTTCTAGGAAACAAACGGTACGAGCAGTACTTC
many	TRBV5-1	TRBJ2-7	-	CASSLATDYEQYF	TGCGCCAGCAGCTTGGCTACGGATTACGAGCAGTACTTC
few	TRBV24-1	TRBJ2-2	-	CATSDLEVGGALNTGELFF	TGTGCCACCAGTGATTTAGAGGTTGGGGGGGCGCTGAACACCGGGGAGCTGTTTTTT
-	TRBV27	TRBJ2-1	-	CASSLGVTSLDEQFF	TGTGCCAGCAGTTTAGGTGTCACTAGCCTCGATGAGCAGTTCTTC
few	TRBV6-2/TRBV6-3	TRBJ2-7	-	CASMGFELTYEQYF	TGTGCCAGCATGGGTTTCGAACTCACCTACGAGCAGTACTTC